This T cell receptor beta chain was profiled in a study of neurological immune-mediated disorders. The table lists this clonotype with many counts. This CDR3 contains 13 residues. The germline V and J ends were trimmed by 3 bases and 5 bases, with 10 bases remaining between them. In germline, CDR1 is MDHEN, CDR2 SYDVKM. TCRdb fed the 5' RACE reads into MiXCR, producing one record per CDR3 protein. The sample includes roughly 60,000 distinct CDR3 sequences, 10% to 12% seen only once; the top ten take roughly 1.9%. The V and J genes are TRBV28 and TRBJ2-5, with D possibly being TRBD1 (5 bases). Input material: PBMCs. The TCR comes from a man between 60 and 70 years old in good health. CDR3 in amino acids: CASSLGPPETQYF. For the CDR3, the DNA is TGTGCCAGCAGTTTGGGGCCACCGGAGACCCAGTACTTC.